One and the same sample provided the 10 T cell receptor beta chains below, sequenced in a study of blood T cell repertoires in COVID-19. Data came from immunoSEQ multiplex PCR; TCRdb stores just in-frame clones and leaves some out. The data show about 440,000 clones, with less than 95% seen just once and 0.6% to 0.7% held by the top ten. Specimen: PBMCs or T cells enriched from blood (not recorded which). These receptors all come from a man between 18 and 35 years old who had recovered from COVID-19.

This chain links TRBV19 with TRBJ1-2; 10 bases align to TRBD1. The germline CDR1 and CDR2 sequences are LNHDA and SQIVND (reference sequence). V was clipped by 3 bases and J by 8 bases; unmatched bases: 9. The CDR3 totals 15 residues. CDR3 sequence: CASSIPGQGFLGYTF. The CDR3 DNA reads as TGTGCCAGTAGTATCCCGGGACAGGGGTTTTTGGGCTACACCTTC.

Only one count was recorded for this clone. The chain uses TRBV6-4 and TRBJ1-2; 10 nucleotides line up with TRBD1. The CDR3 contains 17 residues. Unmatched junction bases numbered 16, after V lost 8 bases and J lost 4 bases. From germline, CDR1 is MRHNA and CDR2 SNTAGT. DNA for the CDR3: TGTGCCAGCCTCCCCACGGGGACAGGGGCCATCCGCTATGGCTACACCTTC. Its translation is CASLPTGTGAIRYGYTF.

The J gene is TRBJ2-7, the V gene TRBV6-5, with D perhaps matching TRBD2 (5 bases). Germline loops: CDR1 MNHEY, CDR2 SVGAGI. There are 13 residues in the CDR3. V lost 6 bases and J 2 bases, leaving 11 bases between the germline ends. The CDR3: CASSLYGAYEQYF. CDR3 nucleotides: TGTGCCAGCAGCCTATACGGGGCCTACGAGCAGTACTTC.

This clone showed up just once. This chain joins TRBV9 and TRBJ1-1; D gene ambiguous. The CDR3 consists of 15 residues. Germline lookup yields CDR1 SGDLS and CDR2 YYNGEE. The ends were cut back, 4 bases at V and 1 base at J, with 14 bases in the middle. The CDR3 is CASSPSYYPNTEAFF. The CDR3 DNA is TGTGCCAGCAGCCCAAGCTACTATCCGAACACTGAAGCTTTCTTT.

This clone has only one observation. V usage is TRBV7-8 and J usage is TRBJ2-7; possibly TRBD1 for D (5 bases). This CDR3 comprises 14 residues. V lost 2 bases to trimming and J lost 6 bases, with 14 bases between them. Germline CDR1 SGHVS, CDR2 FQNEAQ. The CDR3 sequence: CASSLLPGPGEQYF. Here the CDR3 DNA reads TGTGCCAGCAGCTTACTCCCAGGGCCGGGCGAGCAGTACTTC.

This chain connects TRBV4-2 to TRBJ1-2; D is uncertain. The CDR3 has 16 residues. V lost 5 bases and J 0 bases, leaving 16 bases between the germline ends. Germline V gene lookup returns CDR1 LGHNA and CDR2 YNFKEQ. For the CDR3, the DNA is TGTGCCAGCAGCACACGGGGTCAAGCGACTAACTATGGCTACACCTTC. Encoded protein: CASSTRGQATNYGYTF.

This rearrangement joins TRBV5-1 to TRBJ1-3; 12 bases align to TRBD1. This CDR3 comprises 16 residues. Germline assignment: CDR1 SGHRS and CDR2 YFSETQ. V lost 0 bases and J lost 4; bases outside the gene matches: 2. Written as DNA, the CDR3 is TGCGCCAGCAGCTTGGGGGACAGGGGGCAAGGAAACACCATATATTTT. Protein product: CASSLGDRGQGNTIYF.

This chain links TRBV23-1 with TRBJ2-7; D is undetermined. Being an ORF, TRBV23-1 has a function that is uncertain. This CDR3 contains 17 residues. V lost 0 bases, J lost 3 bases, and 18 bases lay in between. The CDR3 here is CASSQSAPCACHYEQYF. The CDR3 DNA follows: TGCGCCAGCAGTCAATCGGCCCCTTGTGCCTGCCACTACGAGCAGTACTTC.

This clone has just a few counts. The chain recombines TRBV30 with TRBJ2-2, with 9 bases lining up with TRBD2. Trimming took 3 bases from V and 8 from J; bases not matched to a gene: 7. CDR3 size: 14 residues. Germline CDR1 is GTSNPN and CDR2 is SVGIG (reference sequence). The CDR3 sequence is CAWSGTSLGGELFF. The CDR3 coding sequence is TGTGCCTGGAGCGGGACTAGCTTAGGGGGGGAGCTGTTTTTT.

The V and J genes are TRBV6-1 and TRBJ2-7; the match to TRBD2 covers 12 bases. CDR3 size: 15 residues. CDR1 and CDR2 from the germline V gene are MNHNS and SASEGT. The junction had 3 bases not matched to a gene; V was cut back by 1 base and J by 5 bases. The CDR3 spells CASSEGTSGVDEQYF. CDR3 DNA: TGTGCCAGCAGTGAAGGGACTAGCGGGGTGGACGAGCAGTACTTC.